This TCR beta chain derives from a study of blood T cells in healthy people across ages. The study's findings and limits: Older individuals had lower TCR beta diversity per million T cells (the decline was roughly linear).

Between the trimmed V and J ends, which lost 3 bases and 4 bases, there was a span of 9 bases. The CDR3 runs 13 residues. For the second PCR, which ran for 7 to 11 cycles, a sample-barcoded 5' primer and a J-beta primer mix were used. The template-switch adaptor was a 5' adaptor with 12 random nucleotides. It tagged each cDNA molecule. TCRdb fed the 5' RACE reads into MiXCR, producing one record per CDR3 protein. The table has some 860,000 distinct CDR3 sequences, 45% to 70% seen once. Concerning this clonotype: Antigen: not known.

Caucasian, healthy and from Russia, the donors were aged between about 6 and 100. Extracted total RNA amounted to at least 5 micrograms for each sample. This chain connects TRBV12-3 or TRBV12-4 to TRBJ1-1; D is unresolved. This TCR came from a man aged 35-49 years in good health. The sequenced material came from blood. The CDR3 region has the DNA TGTGCCAGCAGTTTTGTAATCCTCACTGAAGCTTTCTTT. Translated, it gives CASSFVILTEAFF.